This entry features one T cell receptor beta chain sequence. Under the authors' procedure: Scientists estimated how many nucleated cells there were by amplifying reference gene primers. Data came from immunoSEQ multiplex PCR; TCRdb stores just in-frame clones and leaves some out. The V and J calls and clone size are taken from that table; D and trimming were inferred from the DNA. The sample consists of about 270,000 clones, approximately 85% of them appearing once. Patients in Seattle were enrolled during active infection, then followed longitudinally. This record comes from a study of blood T cell repertoires in COVID-19. Background on the study: The analysed material was cDNA or gDNA that came from T cells, B-cell-depleted T cells, or PBMCs.

CDR1 is MNHEY, CDR2 SMNVEV, per germline (reference sequence). The CDR3 contains 15 residues. V dropped 5 bases and J dropped 1; count of bases not matched to a gene: 7. V gene TRBV27 combines with J gene TRBJ2-7; 8 nucleotides match TRBD1. The source of this sequence is a woman of 80 years or more with COVID-19, enrolled during active disease. Sequences were obtained from peripheral blood. The CDR3, as DNA: TGTGCCAGCAGTATTAACACAGGGGGTTCCTACGAGCAGTACTTC. Amino acid sequence: CASSINTGGSYEQYF.